Below are 32 T cell receptor beta chains sequenced from a single sample in a study of blood T cells in healthy people across ages. Next came a second PCR, run for roughly 6 to 11 cycles, which used a sample-barcoded 5' primer along with a J-beta primer mix. TCRdb reprocessed the 5' RACE reads via MiXCR and lists one record per CDR3 protein. The top ten hold approximately 14% of the sample, which has 550,000 to 650,000 distinct CDR3 sequences, 25% to 35% seen once. Sequenced sample: blood. All receptors come from a woman of 80 years or more in good health.

The chain links TRBV28 to TRBJ1-6, with TRBD1 matching 10 bases. The V segment lost 5 bases and the J segment 11 bases; nucleotides outside the gene matches: 9. The CDR3 is 15 amino acids. CDR1 is MDHEN and CDR2 is SYDVKM in the germline V gene. CDR3 DNA sequence: TGTGCCAGCAGTCCTTTTGGGACAGGGGTTACACCCCTCCACTTT. Protein sequence: CASSPFGTGVTPLHF. The full variable domain, completed using reference TRBV28 and TRBJ1-6, is DVKVTQSSRYLVKRTGEKVFLECVQDMDHENMFWYRQDPGLGLRLIYFSYDVKMKEKGDIPEGYSVSREKKERFSLILESASTNQTSMYLCASSPFGTGVTPLHFGNGTRLTVT.

This clonotype was counted between two and nine times. The chain carries TRBV19 and TRBJ1-2, with TRBD1 identical over 8 bases. V lost 5 bases and J lost 4; bases outside the gene matches: 9. The V gene's germline CDR1 is LNHDA and CDR2 SQIVND (reference sequence). This CDR3 spans 15 amino acids. The CDR3 here is CASSAAKGQGYGYTF. The CDR3 nucleotides are TGTGCCAGTAGTGCAGCCAAAGGACAGGGCTATGGCTACACCTTC.

This clonotype was recorded a few times. V and J are TRBV6-6 and TRBJ1-1, with D unclear. Between the trimmed V and J ends, which lost 6 bases and 7 bases, there was a span of 18 bases. The CDR3 is 14 residues long. Germline V gene data show CDR1 as MNHNY and CDR2 as SVGAGI (reference sequence). For the CDR3, the DNA is TGTGCCAGCAGGGACCTTCGGGGAAAGGGTGAAGCTTTCTTT. Protein: CASRDLRGKGEAFF.

Ten or more counts support this clonotype. Here the CDR3 reads CASSSIDGFQAAQGRVVNEQFF. In DNA, the CDR3 is TGTGCCAGCAGTTCCATAGATGGATTTCAGGCGGCCCAGGGGCGGGTGGTCAATGAGCAGTTCTTC. The chain is built from TRBV28 and TRBJ2-1, with D possibly being TRBD1 (6 bases). V was trimmed by 4 bases and J by 6 bases, leaving 37 bases between them. The CDR3 length is 22 residues. Germline loops: CDR1 MDHEN, CDR2 SYDVKM. The full variable domain, with the rest looked up from reference TRBV28 and TRBJ2-1, is DVKVTQSSRYLVKRTGEKVFLECVQDMDHENMFWYRQDPGLGLRLIYFSYDVKMKEKGDIPEGYSVSREKKERFSLILESASTNQTSMYLCASSSIDGFQAAQGRVVNEQFFGPGTRLTVL.

This chain links TRBV6-6 with TRBJ1-1, with unresolved D. Trimming left V 0 bases short and J 5 bases short, with 13 bases between. The CDR3 is 15 residues long. Per germline, CDR1 MNHNY and CDR2 SVGAGI (reference sequence). DNA for the CDR3: TGTGCCAGCAGTTACTCGTCAGGCTTAGGGACTGAAGCTTTCTTT. This translates into CASSYSSGLGTEAFF.

As to this clonotype: A much more abundant neighbour one base away suggests this may be a read error. The missing conserved phenylalanine or tryptophan at the end of this CDR3 makes a read error likely. V gene TRBV11-2 combines with J gene TRBJ2-5; possibly TRBD2 for D (5 bases). Trimming cost V 0 bases and J 5 bases, with 10 bases left between them. CDR1 and CDR2 (germline): SGHAT, FQNNGV. CDR3 size: 14 residues. The CDR3 DNA sequence: TGTGCCAGCAGCTTAGATCCGCGCGGGGAGACCCAGTACGTC. This codes for CASSLDPRGETQYV.

This sequence joins TRBV6-6 and TRBJ2-1, with D unresolved. Trimming took 0 bases from V and 0 from J, leaving 9 bases between them. The length of the CDR3 is 16 residues. CDR1 is MNHNY, CDR2 SVGAGI, per germline (reference sequence). This CDR3 is CASSYSASPSYNEQFF. In nucleotides, the CDR3 is TGTGCCAGCAGTTACTCAGCCAGTCCCTCCTACAATGAGCAGTTCTTC.

J is TRBJ2-3 and V is TRBV18; D perhaps matches TRBD1 (5 bases). Germline CDR1 is KGHSH and CDR2 is LQKENI. The CDR3 totals 15 residues. The germline V and J ends were trimmed by 6 bases and 1 base, with 14 bases remaining between them. The CDR3 sequence: CASSQTSRGTDTQYF. In DNA, the CDR3 is TGTGCCAGCTCCCAGACCAGCAGGGGCACAGATACGCAGTATTTT.

This clonotype was counted at least ten times. This chain links TRBV6-5 with TRBJ2-1, with D tentatively TRBD2 (7 bases). Germline V gene lookup returns CDR1 MNHEY and CDR2 SVGAGI. The CDR3 is 15 amino acids. Trimming stripped 5 bases from V and 5 bases from J, with 16 bases between. CDR3 in amino acids: CASSRGGLGHNEQFF. The CDR3 nucleotides are TGTGCCAGCAGTCGCGGGGGCCTGGGACACAATGAGCAGTTCTTC.

This clonotype showed up many times. The chain recombines TRBV12-3 or TRBV12-4 with TRBJ1-5, with D unclear. This CDR3 has 16 residues. The V gene lost 5 bases and the J gene lost 3 bases, with 17 bases spanning the gap. The CDR3 DNA is TGTGCCAGCAGTCCCGCTGCCGCCCGGGACAATCAGCCCCAGCATTTT. This sequence encodes CASSPAAARDNQPQHF.

This rearrangement joins TRBV7-2 to TRBJ2-3; TRBD1 matches 7 bases. Germline loops: CDR1 SGHTA, CDR2 FQGNSA. After removal of 4 bases from V and 4 bases from J, the junction contained 5 bases not matched to a gene. This CDR3 region has 14 residues. CDR3 DNA: TGTGCCAGCAGCTGGCAAGGGGGCGCAGATACGCAGTATTTT. Its translation: CASSWQGGADTQYF.

This clonotype was detected ten times or more. The V call is TRBV5-1, the J call TRBJ2-5; 8 nucleotides align to TRBD2. V gave up 4 bases and J gave up 0 bases; unmatched junction bases: 8. This CDR3 spans 16 amino acids. Per germline, CDR1 SGHRS and CDR2 YFSETQ. The CDR3: CASSLPGGGHQETQYF. The DNA for the CDR3 is TGCGCCAGCAGCCTCCCTGGCGGGGGGCACCAAGAGACCCAGTACTTC. Drawing the rest from reference TRBV5-1 and TRBJ2-5, the complete variable domain is KAGVTQTPRYLIKTRGQQVTLSCSPISGHRSVSWYQQTPGQGLQFLFEYFSETQRNKGNFPGRFSGRQFSNSRSEMNVSTLELGDSALYLCASSLPGGGHQETQYFGPGTRLLVL.

This clonotype has more than one count but fewer than ten. This may arise from a read error, as a much more abundant clone is one base away. The chain is built from TRBV20-1 and TRBJ2-3, with D perhaps matching TRBD2 (6 bases). The CDR3 loop spans 15 amino acids. Germline CDR1 and CDR2: DFQATT and SNEGSKA (reference sequence). For the CDR3, the DNA is TGCAGTGCCGTCCGGACGCGGGGTCAAACAGATACGCGGTATTTT. Protein: CSAVRTRGQTDTRYF.

This clonotype was counted only a few times. The rearrangement joins TRBV6-1 to TRBJ2-5; TRBD2 might be the D (5 bases). Germline V lookup: CDR1 MNHNS, CDR2 SASEGT. Deletions cut 6 bases from V and 5 bases from J, with 22 bases between. The CDR3 is 16 residues long. This chain's CDR3 is CASRPQLGAQIETQYF. Here the CDR3 DNA reads TGTGCCAGCAGACCCCAACTAGGTGCGCAGATTGAGACCCAGTACTTC.

The chain is built from TRBV27 and TRBJ2-3, with TRBD2 matching over 8 bases. V was clipped by 5 bases and J by 4 bases; unmatched bases: 8. The CDR3 covers 15 residues. Per germline, CDR1 MNHEY and CDR2 SMNVEV (reference sequence). The CDR3 spells CASSPSRGGPDTQYF. The CDR3 coding sequence is TGTGCCAGCAGTCCGTCCCGGGGGGGCCCAGATACGCAGTATTTT.

At least ten counts were recorded for this clonotype. This rearrangement joins TRBV12-3 or TRBV12-4 to TRBJ2-5; tentatively, D is TRBD2 (5 bases). V shed 4 bases and J shed 3 bases, with 12 bases lying between them. This CDR3 region has 14 residues. The CDR3: CASSSAGGKETQYF. CDR3 nucleotide sequence: TGTGCCAGCAGTTCCGCAGGAGGAAAAGAGACCCAGTACTTC.

This clonotype was seen more than once but under ten times. The chain carries TRBV14 and TRBJ2-7; D tentatively fits TRBD1 or TRBD2 (5 bases each). Per the germline V gene, CDR1 is SGHDN and CDR2 is FVKESK. CDR3 length equals 14 residues. With 5 bases removed from V and 4 bases from J, the gap between germline ends came to 15 bases. This chain's CDR3 is CASSSEGSRYEQYF. DNA for the CDR3: TGTGCCAGCAGCTCAGAGGGGTCGCGTTACGAGCAGTACTTC.

Turning to this clonotype: An end of the junction does not agree with germline; a read error may underlie this. This rearrangement joins TRBV12-3 or TRBV12-4 to TRBJ2-7; D might be TRBD1 or TRBD2, each matching 5 bases. The CDR3 consists of 13 residues. CDR3 DNA sequence: TGTACCAGCAGTCGGGACGGATCCTACGAGCAGTACTTC. Amino acids: CTSSRDGSYEQYF.

CDR3 sequence (DNA): TGCGCCAGCAGCTTGGAAGAGGGTGCAGATACGCAGTATTTT. Translating gives CASSLEEGADTQYF. The chain links TRBV5-1 to TRBJ2-3; weak D call: TRBD2 (5 bases). Germline lookup yields CDR1 SGHRS and CDR2 YFSETQ. The V end was cut by 0 bases, the J end by 4 bases, with 9 bases between. This CDR3 is built from 14 residues.

J is TRBJ2-1 and V is TRBV6-5, with D unclear. The germline V gene has CDR1 MNHEY and CDR2 SVGAGI. Deletions cut 2 bases from V and 0 bases from J, with 8 bases between. This CDR3 is 15 amino acids long. Here the CDR3 reads CASSYGGTSYNEQFF. CDR3 nucleotides: TGTGCCAGCAGTTACGGTGGCACCTCCTACAATGAGCAGTTCTTC.

V gene TRBV6-6 combines with J gene TRBJ2-1; 10 bases align to TRBD2. CDR1 and CDR2 from the germline V gene are MNHNY and SVGAGI (reference sequence). This CDR3 has 15 residues. J gave up 6 bases and V 6 bases, and 8 bases lay outside the gene matches. The CDR3 spells CASSALAGDGNEQFF. CDR3 DNA sequence: TGTGCCAGCAGCGCCCTAGCGGGGGACGGCAATGAGCAGTTCTTC.

Ten or more counts support this clonotype. The V gene is TRBV6-1, the J gene TRBJ2-1, with D maybe TRBD1 (6 bases). The CDR3 has 15 residues. Trimming left V 7 bases short and J 0 bases short, with 13 bases between. Germline CDR1 and CDR2: MNHNS and SASEGT. The CDR3 loop is CASNLGALSYNEQFF. Here the CDR3 DNA reads TGTGCCAGCAACTTGGGGGCCCTCTCCTACAATGAGCAGTTCTTC.

This clonotype was seen only a few times. The V and J genes are TRBV6-2 or TRBV6-3 and TRBJ1-6; D not certain. V was trimmed by 2 bases and J by 0 bases, leaving 14 bases between them. Germline V gene data show CDR1 as MNHEY and CDR2 as SVGEGT. CDR3 length: 18 residues. This chain's CDR3 is CASSYGPGASSYNSPLHF. The CDR3 bases are TGTGCCAGCAGTTACGGTCCGGGAGCCAGCTCCTATAATTCACCCCTCCACTTT.

In this sample, this clonotype turned up many times. The chain has TRBV12-3 or TRBV12-4 and TRBJ2-7; D is possibly TRBD1 (5 bases). Trimming removed 4 bases at V and 5 bases at J, with 12 bases between. The CDR3 runs to 13 residues. The CDR3 loop is CASSWAGPDEQYF. The CDR3 DNA follows: TGTGCCAGCAGTTGGGCAGGGCCCGACGAGCAGTACTTC.

The chain is built from TRBV27 and TRBJ2-3; D not certain. The CDR3 contains 15 residues. V was clipped by 3 bases and J by 3 bases, with 13 bases between them. In germline, CDR1 is MNHEY, CDR2 SMNVEV (reference sequence). The chain's CDR3 is CASSFRASLTDTQYF. In DNA form, the CDR3 reads TGTGCCAGCAGTTTTCGGGCTAGTCTGACAGATACGCAGTATTTT.

This clonotype was seen a few times. The genes are TRBV5-1 and TRBJ1-4, with 9 bases that match TRBD1. V lost 5 bases, J lost 7 bases, and 9 bases stayed unmatched. This CDR3 is 15 amino acids long. The V gene's germline CDR1 is SGHRS and CDR2 YFSETQ. This CDR3 reads CASSPTGTGSEKLFF. In DNA, the CDR3 is TGCGCCAGCAGTCCTACCGGGACAGGGAGTGAAAAACTGTTTTTT.

The chain combines TRBV7-9 with TRBJ2-7; a possible D gene is TRBD2 (5 bases). Germline V gene lookup returns CDR1 SEHNR and CDR2 FQNEAQ (reference sequence). Trimming cost V 5 bases and J 0 bases, with 8 bases left between them. The CDR3 is made up of 13 amino acids. The CDR3 spells CASSEGSSYEQYF. CDR3 coding DNA: TGTGCCAGCAGCGAAGGGAGCTCCTACGAGCAGTACTTC.

This clonotype has a count of ten or more. The chain couples TRBV24-1 to TRBJ2-5, with 14 bases aligning to TRBD2. The CDR3 loop spans 18 amino acids. The germline V gene has CDR1 KGHDR and CDR2 SFDVKD. The V segment lost 2 bases and the J segment 2 bases; nucleotides outside the gene matches: 6. The CDR3 is CATSDSGLAGDLQETQYF. In nucleotides, the CDR3 is TGTGCCACCAGTGATTCGGGACTAGCGGGGGACCTTCAAGAGACCCAGTACTTC.

This clonotype was counted at least ten times. CDR3 nucleotide sequence: TGTGCCAGCAGTTCGATTGTGCCTTTGACAGACTACCAAGAGACCCAGTACTTC. Its translation: CASSSIVPLTDYQETQYF. This chain connects TRBV6-5 to TRBJ2-5; tentatively, D is TRBD1 (5 bases). V was pared by 4 bases and J by 0 bases, with 21 bases between. CDR1 is MNHEY, CDR2 SVGAGI, per germline. The CDR3 consists of 18 residues.

The genes are TRBV7-9 and TRBJ2-3; 10 bases are a match to TRBD2. V lost 5 bases, J lost 6 bases, and 11 bases stayed unmatched. The CDR3 consists of 16 residues. CDR1 is SEHNR, CDR2 FQNEAQ, per germline (reference sequence). CDR3 bases: TGTGCCAGCAGCGGACAGCCGGGACTAGCGTCGGATACGCAGTATTTT. Translating gives CASSGQPGLASDTQYF.

There are many counts of this clonotype. The chain combines TRBV3-1 with TRBJ2-3; a weak D match, TRBD2 (6 bases). Trimming shortened V by 1 base and J by 10 bases, and 15 bases separated the two germline ends. The CDR3 extends over 14 amino acids. Germline V gene sequence: CDR1 LGHDT, CDR2 YNNKEL (reference sequence). The CDR3 loop is CASSQAQIGGAQYF. The CDR3 nucleotides are TGTGCCAGCAGCCAAGCCCAGATCGGAGGGGCGCAGTATTTT.

This clonotype was counted at least ten times. The rearrangement uses TRBV6-2 or TRBV6-3 and TRBJ1-2; 7 bases align to TRBD1. The CDR3 has 15 residues. After removal of 0 bases from V and 8 bases from J, the junction contained 9 bases not matched to a gene. Germline assignment: CDR1 MNHEY and CDR2 SVGEGT. The CDR3 sequence is CASSYSIATGRGYTF. Here the CDR3 DNA reads TGTGCCAGCAGTTACTCGATCGCGACAGGGAGGGGCTACACCTTC.